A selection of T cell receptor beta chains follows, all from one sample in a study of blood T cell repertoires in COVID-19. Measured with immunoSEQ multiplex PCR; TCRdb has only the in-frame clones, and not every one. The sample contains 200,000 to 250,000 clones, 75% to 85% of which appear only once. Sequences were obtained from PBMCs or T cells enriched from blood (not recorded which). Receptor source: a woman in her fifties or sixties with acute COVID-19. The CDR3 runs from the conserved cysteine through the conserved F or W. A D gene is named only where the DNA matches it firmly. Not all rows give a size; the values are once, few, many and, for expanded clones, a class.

DNA: TGTGCCAGCAGTGAAGTGAGGGACAGGTCCCATTTT; CDR3: CASSEVRDRSHF; size: .; J: TRBJ1-4; V: TRBV6-1; D: TRBD1; length: 12
DNA: TGTGCCAGCAGTCCCAGGGGTACTGAGCAGTTCTTC; CDR3: CASSPRGTEQFF; size: .; J: TRBJ2-1; V: TRBV6-5; D: .; length: 12
DNA: TGTGCTAGTGGAGGGGGCAGCTATGGCTACACCTTC; CDR3: CASGGGSYGYTF; size: few; J: TRBJ1-2; V: TRBV12-5; D: TRBD1; length: 12
DNA: TGCGCCAGCAGCTTTCAGGGGGGATTAAACACTGAAGCTTTCTTT; CDR3: CASSFQGGLNTEAFF; size: .; J: TRBJ1-1; V: TRBV5-1; D: TRBD1; length: 15
DNA: TGTGCCAGCACCCCCTTGGACAGGGGGCTTACCGGGGAGCTGTTTTTT; CDR3: CASTPLDRGLTGELFF; size: few; J: TRBJ2-2; V: TRBV9; D: TRBD1; length: 16
DNA: TGTGCCAGCAGCTCAATAAGGAGCTATGGCTACACCTTC; CDR3: CASSSIRSYGYTF; size: .; J: TRBJ1-2; V: TRBV7-8; D: .; length: 13
DNA: TGTGCCAGCAGCTGGGGACAGGGAGGCTACGAGCAGTACTTC; CDR3: CASSWGQGGYEQYF; size: .; J: TRBJ2-7; V: TRBV7-2; D: TRBD1; length: 14
DNA: TGCGCCAGCAGCCCTGGGACTAGCGGGACTCAAGAGACCCAGTACTTC; CDR3: CASSPGTSGTQETQYF; size: .; J: TRBJ2-5; V: TRBV5-1; D: TRBD2; length: 16
DNA: TGTGCCAGTAGTACCCGACAGGGGGAAGTCTACTTC; CDR3: CASSTRQGEVYF; size: once; J: TRBJ2-7; V: TRBV19; D: TRBD1; length: 12
DNA: TGCGCCAGCAGCCAAGAGGGTAGCAGCTCCTACAATGAGCAGTTCTTC; CDR3: CASSQEGSSSYNEQFF; size: .; J: TRBJ2-1; V: TRBV4-1; D: .; length: 16
DNA: TGTGCCAGCAGCCCAGGGACAGTGGGAAACACCATATATTTT; CDR3: CASSPGTVGNTIYF; size: .; J: TRBJ1-3; V: TRBV6-6; D: TRBD1; length: 14
DNA: TGTGCCAGCAGCACGTCGGGGGTGAACACTGAAGCTTTCTTT; CDR3: CASSTSGVNTEAFF; size: .; J: TRBJ1-1; V: TRBV27; D: .; length: 14
DNA: TGTGCCAGCACAGAGGGGGTGTCAGAGTTCTTC; CDR3: CASTEGVSEFF; size: .; J: TRBJ2-1; V: TRBV27; D: .; length: 11
DNA: TGTGCCACCAGTGATACGGGGTACTACAATGAGCAGTTCTTC; CDR3: CATSDTGYYNEQFF; size: .; J: TRBJ2-1; V: TRBV24-1; D: .; length: 14
DNA: TGCGCCAGCAGCCTACATTCCGGGACTAGCGGGGGGGTAAGCACAGATACGCAGTATTTT; CDR3: CASSLHSGTSGGVSTDTQYF; size: .; J: TRBJ2-3; V: TRBV5-1; D: TRBD2; length: 20
DNA: TGTGCCAGTACCCCAAGCCGGGGGGGGTCTAACTATGGCTACACCTTC; CDR3: CASTPSRGGSNYGYTF; size: once; J: TRBJ1-2; V: TRBV19; D: .; length: 16
DNA: TGTGCCAGCAGCCAAGATCGAGGGGGGGGACTCCGCAATGAGCAGTTCTTC; CDR3: CASSQDRGGGLRNEQFF; size: .; J: TRBJ2-1; V: TRBV3-1/TRBV3-2; D: .; length: 17
DNA: TGTGCCAGCAGCTCCCGGCTGGGGGCGGTTGGGGCCAACGTCCTGACTTTC; CDR3: CASSSRLGAVGANVLTF; size: .; J: TRBJ2-6; V: TRBV7-6; D: .; length: 17
DNA: TGTGCCAGCAGCCTAGGGGGAACCTACGAGCAGTACTTC; CDR3: CASSLGGTYEQYF; size: .; J: TRBJ2-7; V: TRBV3-1/TRBV3-2; D: .; length: 13
DNA: TGTGCCAGCAGTTCCAGGACAGCCTACAATGAGCAGTTCTTC; CDR3: CASSSRTAYNEQFF; size: .; J: TRBJ2-1; V: TRBV27; D: .; length: 14
DNA: TGTGCCAGCAGTCCCCGGGGACAGAGGCAGAGCTACGAGCAGTACTTC; CDR3: CASSPRGQRQSYEQYF; size: .; J: TRBJ2-7; V: TRBV27; D: TRBD1; length: 16
DNA: TGTGCCATCAGTAACGGGAGGGGGCGCGATGAAAAACTGTTTTTT; CDR3: CAISNGRGRDEKLFF; size: .; J: TRBJ1-4; V: TRBV10-3; D: TRBD1; length: 15
DNA: TGTGCTAGTGGCTTTAGACTAGGCCCCTACAATGAGCAGTTCTTC; CDR3: CASGFRLGPYNEQFF; size: .; J: TRBJ2-1; V: TRBV12-5; D: .; length: 15
DNA: TGTGCCAGCAGCGTAGCCCTCTGGCGGGGGGGCAATGAGCAGTTCTTC; CDR3: CASSVALWRGGNEQFF; size: .; J: TRBJ2-1; V: TRBV9; D: TRBD2; length: 16
DNA: TGTGCCAGCAGGCAGGGGGCGAACACTGAAGCTTTCTTT; CDR3: CASRQGANTEAFF; size: .; J: TRBJ1-1; V: TRBV6-4; D: TRBD1; length: 13
DNA: TGTGCCAGCAGTCGACAAACGAGCACAGATACGCAGTATTTT; CDR3: CASSRQTSTDTQYF; size: .; J: TRBJ2-3; V: TRBV27; D: .; length: 14
DNA: TGTGCCAGTAACCCGGGACAGGGAGTATTTACTGAAGCTTTCTTT; CDR3: CASNPGQGVFTEAFF; size: few; J: TRBJ1-1; V: TRBV19; D: TRBD1; length: 15
DNA: TGCAGCGTTGCCCGGGTGGAGGCAGAGACTGAAGCTTTCTTT; CDR3: CSVARVEAETEAFF; size: .; J: TRBJ1-1; V: TRBV29-1; D: .; length: 14
DNA: TGTGCCAGTAGTATAGATAAGTGGACAGAATACACTGAAGCTTTCTTT; CDR3: CASSIDKWTEYTEAFF; size: .; J: TRBJ1-1; V: TRBV19; D: .; length: 16
DNA: TGTGCCTCCAGACTAGCGGGGGAGCTCAATGAGCAGTTCTTC; CDR3: CASRLAGELNEQFF; size: .; J: TRBJ2-1; V: TRBV28; D: TRBD2; length: 14
DNA: TGTGCCAGTACTCCATTCGGGGGGAAAGGGGAAGCTTTCTTT; CDR3: CASTPFGGKGEAFF; size: .; J: TRBJ1-1; V: TRBV19; D: .; length: 14
DNA: TGCAGCGCTGGACGCCGGGACTCCATGGTCGGGGAGCTGTTTTTT; CDR3: CSAGRRDSMVGELFF; size: .; J: TRBJ2-2; V: TRBV29-1; D: .; length: 15
DNA: TGTGCCAGTAGTATGACAGGGGGCGTGAGGGGCTACACCTTC; CDR3: CASSMTGGVRGYTF; size: .; J: TRBJ1-2; V: TRBV19; D: TRBD1; length: 14
DNA: TGTGCTAGCAGGGGGGCCAGCTCCTATAATTCACCCCTCCACTTT; CDR3: CASRGASSYNSPLHF; size: .; J: TRBJ1-6; V: TRBV2; D: TRBD1; length: 15
DNA: TGTGCCAGCAGCTGGACTAGCGGGGGCACAGATACGCAGTATTTT; CDR3: CASSWTSGGTDTQYF; size: .; J: TRBJ2-3; V: TRBV6-5; D: TRBD2; length: 15
DNA: TGTGCCAGCAGCGTAGAGCTGGCGGACAGGGGGTCCGAGCAGTACTTC; CDR3: CASSVELADRGSEQYF; size: .; J: TRBJ2-7; V: TRBV9; D: TRBD1; length: 16
DNA: TGTGCCAGTAGTACAGGGGGTCTTTCCTACGAGCAGTACTTC; CDR3: CASSTGGLSYEQYF; size: few; J: TRBJ2-7; V: TRBV19; D: TRBD1; length: 14
DNA: TGTGCCAGCAGCCCAGTTGGGACTGGGGAAGCTACAGATACGCAGTATTTT; CDR3: CASSPVGTGEATDTQYF; size: .; J: TRBJ2-3; V: TRBV3-1/TRBV3-2; D: .; length: 17
DNA: TGTGCCAGCAGTCGGGACAGGACCCAGAGCTACGAGCAGTACTTC; CDR3: CASSRDRTQSYEQYF; size: .; J: TRBJ2-7; V: TRBV27; D: TRBD1; length: 15
DNA: TGTGCCAGCAGCCCCCTCGGACAGGGGAGAAGGACTGAAGCTTTCTTT; CDR3: CASSPLGQGRRTEAFF; size: .; J: TRBJ1-1; V: TRBV14; D: TRBD1; length: 16
DNA: TGTGCCAGCAGCTTAGGGCGAGGGAGGGCCGGCGCGGCAGATACGCAGTATTTT; CDR3: CASSLGRGRAGAADTQYF; size: .; J: TRBJ2-3; V: TRBV7-6; D: TRBD2; length: 18
DNA: TGTGCCTGGGAAAGCGGGGGGGCAGATACGCAGTATTTT; CDR3: CAWESGGADTQYF; size: few; J: TRBJ2-3; V: TRBV30; D: TRBD2; length: 13
DNA: TGTGCCAGCAGAGGGACAGGGGTGACTGAAGCTTTCTTT; CDR3: CASRGTGVTEAFF; size: .; J: TRBJ1-1; V: TRBV6-5; D: TRBD1; length: 13
DNA: TGTGCCAGCAGTGAGCCCGCAGGACCCGGGGAGGGCTACACCTTC; CDR3: CASSEPAGPGEGYTF; size: .; J: TRBJ1-2; V: TRBV6-1; D: .; length: 15
DNA: TGTGCCAGCTCCCCGGGACAGGGAGCTAACTATGGCTACACCTTC; CDR3: CASSPGQGANYGYTF; size: .; J: TRBJ1-2; V: TRBV6-5; D: TRBD1; length: 15
DNA: TGTGCCAGCAGCCGAAAGGGGGATCAGCCCCAGCATTTT; CDR3: CASSRKGDQPQHF; size: .; J: TRBJ1-5; V: TRBV7-2; D: .; length: 13
DNA: TGTGCCAGTAGGAACAGGGGGAACTATGGCTACACCTTC; CDR3: CASRNRGNYGYTF; size: .; J: TRBJ1-2; V: TRBV19; D: TRBD1; length: 13
DNA: TGTGCCAGCAGCTTAGCCGGACGACTAGTAGGTACGCAGTATTTT; CDR3: CASSLAGRLVGTQYF; size: .; J: TRBJ2-3; V: TRBV7-9; D: .; length: 15
DNA: TGCGCCAGCAGTGCGGCCGGGACAGGGGTCATTGCAACTAATGAAAAACTGTTTTTT; CDR3: CASSAAGTGVIATNEKLFF; size: once; J: TRBJ1-4; V: TRBV10-2; D: TRBD1; length: 19
DNA: TGTGCCAGTAGTGCCTACAGACAGGGCGACTATGGCTACACCTTC; CDR3: CASSAYRQGDYGYTF; size: .; J: TRBJ1-2; V: TRBV19; D: TRBD1; length: 15
DNA: TGTGCCTGGAGGACCCCAGAGTGGAGCTCCTATAATTCACCCCTCCACTTT; CDR3: CAWRTPEWSSYNSPLHF; size: .; J: TRBJ1-6; V: TRBV30; D: .; length: 17